These 29 T cell receptor beta chains came from one sample sequenced in a study of shared clonotypes between healthy human individuals. Generated by immunoSEQ multiplex PCR, the TCRdb table keeps only in-frame clones and is missing some. The sample has 1,100,000 or so clones, 75% to 85% seen once. What was sequenced was memory CD4+ T cells from PBMCs. As to subset: CD45RA-negative fraction. The receptors here all came from a man aged 18 to 30 in good health. Some clones in this sample may be carry-over from other donors' samples.

This clone was detected once. The rearrangement joins TRBV30 to TRBJ2-1; 12 nucleotides line up with TRBD2. The CDR3 consists of 16 residues. J was trimmed by 6 bases and V by 1 base; bases with no gene match: 7. Germline loops: CDR1 GTSNPN, CDR2 SVGIG (reference sequence). The CDR3 coding sequence is TGTGCCTGGAGTGCCCTTACTAGCGGGGGGTTCAATGAGCAGTTCTTC. It encodes CAWSALTSGGFNEQFF. The full variable domain, its missing parts supplied by reference TRBV30 and TRBJ2-1, is SQTIHQWPATLVQPVGSPLSLECTVEGTSNPNLYWYRQAAGRGLQLLFYSVGIGQISSEVPQNLSASRPQDRQFILSSKKLLLSDSGFYLCAWSALTSGGFNEQFFGPGTRLTVL.

Regarding this clone: This clone may be a read error of a much larger clone one base away. The rearrangement joins TRBV11-1 to TRBJ2-5, with TRBD1 as a possible D gene (6 bases). Per germline, CDR1 SGHAT and CDR2 FQDESV (reference sequence). The CDR3 loop spans 14 amino acids. The ends were cut back, 3 bases at V and 2 bases at J, with 10 bases in the middle. For the CDR3, the DNA is TGTGCCAGCAGCTTCGGGACATCACAAGAGACCCAGTACTTC. Translating gives CASSFGTSQETQYF.

V is TRBV7-6 and J is TRBJ2-1, with 9 bases aligning to TRBD2. This CDR3 region has 15 residues. Trimming removed 5 bases from V and 5 bases from J; junction bases left unmatched: 7. Germline assignment: CDR1 SGHVS and CDR2 FNYEAQ. CDR3 sequence reads: CASSRLAGTDNEQFF. The CDR3 nucleotides read TGTGCCAGCAGCCGGCTAGCGGGGACAGACAATGAGCAGTTCTTC.

There are a few counts of this clone. The chain has TRBV7-6 and TRBJ2-7, with 12 bases fitting TRBD2. The germline gives CDR1 SGHVS, CDR2 FNYEAQ. V gave up 0 bases and J gave up 4 bases; unmatched junction bases: 10. The CDR3 contains 18 residues. The chain's CDR3 is CASSLASPTSGSFYEQYF. For the CDR3, the DNA is TGTGCCAGCAGCTTAGCGTCACCGACTAGCGGGAGCTTTTACGAGCAGTACTTC.

The chain employs TRBV28 and TRBJ2-7, with 7 bases matching TRBD1. V lost 10 bases to trimming and J lost 6 bases; unmatched junction nucleotides: 12. The CDR3 loop spans 13 amino acids. Germline V gene sequence: CDR1 MDHEN, CDR2 SYDVKM. The CDR3 nucleotides read TGTGCCACGGGGACAGACCTTAGGAGCGAGCAGTACTTC. It yields the protein CATGTDLRSEQYF.

This clone was recorded once. The chain joins TRBV10-2 to TRBJ2-7, with D possibly called TRBD1 or TRBD2 (5 bases each). CDR1 and CDR2 (germline): WSHSY, SAAADI. V lost 9 bases and J lost 4, with 16 bases in between. There are 13 residues in the CDR3. The CDR3 loop reads CASRAGRSYEQYF. The CDR3 region has the DNA TGCGCCAGTAGGGCAGGGAGATCTTACGAGCAGTACTTC.

The rearrangement joins TRBV6-5 to TRBJ2-3; 7 positions match TRBD1. The CDR3 covers 15 residues. Germline values: CDR1 MNHEY, CDR2 SVGAGI. V gave up 2 bases and J gave up 3 bases; unmatched junction bases: 5. As DNA, the CDR3 is TGTGCCAGCAGTTACCGACTACAGGGGACAGATACGCAGTATTTT. Protein: CASSYRLQGTDTQYF.

The rearrangement links TRBV28 to TRBJ1-3; D possibly corresponds to TRBD1 (5 bases). This CDR3 contains 17 residues. Germline assignment: CDR1 MDHEN and CDR2 SYDVKM. Trimming stripped 3 bases from V and 1 base from J, with 16 bases between. The CDR3 DNA reads TGTGCCAGCAGTTTGGGGTGGGGCATGGGGTCTGGAAACACCATATATTTT. Translated, it gives CASSLGWGMGSGNTIYF.

This chain joins TRBV5-1 and TRBJ1-2; D is undetermined. This CDR3 comprises 13 residues. Germline CDR1 and CDR2: SGHRS and YFSETQ. V dropped 0 bases and J dropped 4 bases, with 7 bases sitting between them. In DNA form, the CDR3 reads TGCGCCAGCAGCTTGGGCAGGTTCTATGGCTACACCTTC. Translation: CASSLGRFYGYTF.

This chain joins TRBV6-1 and TRBJ2-1, with TRBD2 matching over 10 bases. This CDR3 has 15 amino acids. V lost 7 bases and J lost 0; bases outside the gene matches: 3. Germline-derived CDR1 and CDR2 are MNHNS and SASEGT. The CDR3 DNA sequence: TGTGCCAGCATATCTAGCGGGAGCTCCTACAATGAGCAGTTCTTC. It yields the protein CASISSGSSYNEQFF.

The chain links TRBV30 to TRBJ2-2, with D possibly being TRBD1 or TRBD2 (5 bases each). V was cut by 0 bases and J by 6 bases, with 17 bases left in between. The CDR3 spans 16 residues. Germline V gives CDR1 GTSNPN, CDR2 SVGIG (reference sequence). CDR3 nucleotide sequence: TGTGCCTGGAGTGTACCAGGGCGGCGGGTCGCCGGGGAGCTGTTTTTT. This sequence encodes CAWSVPGRRVAGELFF.

Concerning this clone: Other DNA sequences in the same sample also yield this CDR3. The chain couples TRBV11-2 to TRBJ2-1; TRBD1 is a possible D gene (6 bases). The CDR3 is 15 residues long. V was shortened by 1 base and J by 1 base, with 8 bases between the two germline ends. Germline CDR1 and CDR2: SGHAT and FQNNGV. CDR3 in DNA: TGTGCCAGCAGCTTAGGGCAGGGGTCCTACAATGAGCAGTTCTTC. Encoded protein: CASSLGQGSYNEQFF.

In the case of this clone: Additional DNA sequences in this sample encode the identical CDR3. The genes are TRBV4-3 and TRBJ2-3; D is undetermined. Trimming left V 0 bases short and J 1 base short, with 5 bases between. Germline V CDR1 and CDR2: LGHNA, YSLEER. The CDR3 runs 14 residues. CDR3 loop: CASSQDPGTDTQYF. The CDR3 bases are TGCGCCAGCAGCCAAGACCCGGGCACAGATACGCAGTATTTT.

This clone has a handful of counts. The genes are TRBV4-1 and TRBJ1-4; D uncertain. Between the trimmed V and J ends, which lost 5 bases and 8 bases, there was a span of 12 bases. The germline V gene encodes CDR1 MGHRA and CDR2 YSYEKL. The CDR3 has 13 amino acids. The CDR3 region is CASSKANWEKLFF. The CDR3, as DNA: TGCGCCAGCAGCAAGGCGAACTGGGAAAAACTGTTTTTT.

This chain uses TRBV7-2 with TRBJ2-1; TRBD2 matches at 7 bases. Germline CDR1 reads SGHTA; CDR2 reads FQGNSA. The length of the CDR3 is 14 residues. The V and J ends lost 4 bases and 6 bases, in that order; junction bases with no gene match: 6. The DNA of the CDR3 is TGTGCCAGCAGCTCGCTAGCGGAGCTCAATGAGCAGTTCTTC. Encoded protein: CASSSLAELNEQFF.

The V call is TRBV7-2, the J call TRBJ2-2; 8 bases are shared with TRBD1. Germline V gene sequence: CDR1 SGHTA, CDR2 FQGNSA. The V segment lost 5 bases and the J segment 1 base; nucleotides outside the gene matches: 6. There are 16 residues in the CDR3. The CDR3 region has the DNA TGTGCCAGCAGCGCGCGACAGGGGAGGAACACCGGGGAGCTGTTTTTT. This codes for CASSARQGRNTGELFF.

This sequence joins TRBV6-5 and TRBJ1-1; the D gene is possibly TRBD1 (6 bases). The V gene lost 0 bases and the J gene lost 4 bases, with 12 bases spanning the gap. Germline assignment: CDR1 MNHEY and CDR2 SVGAGI. The length of the CDR3 is 15 residues. CDR3: CASSYSGQEGTEAFF. CDR3 nucleotides: TGTGCCAGCAGTTACTCGGGACAAGAGGGCACTGAAGCTTTCTTT.

The V call is TRBV11-2, the J call TRBJ1-2; 8 bases are shared with TRBD1. Germline CDR1 SGHAT, CDR2 FQNNGV. The CDR3 extends over 13 amino acids. The ends lost 8 bases at V and 2 bases at J; junction bases unmatched: 4. CDR3 coding DNA: TGTGCCAGCCGGACAGGGCTAAACTATGGCTACACCTTC. The encoded protein is CASRTGLNYGYTF.

The chain joins TRBV27 to TRBJ2-7, with 7 bases fitting TRBD1. Germline V gene data show CDR1 as MNHEY and CDR2 as SMNVEV (reference sequence). With 1 base clipped from V and 1 base from J, the junction kept 1 base outside the gene matches. The CDR3 contains 14 residues. For the CDR3, the DNA is TGTGCCAGCAGTTTATTGGGACAGTCCTACGAGCAGTACTTC. Protein: CASSLLGQSYEQYF.

This chain connects TRBV30 to TRBJ1-2; 7 positions agree with TRBD1. Trimming took 1 base from V and 13 from J; bases not matched to a gene: 9. The CDR3 has 12 amino acids. CDR1 is GTSNPN and CDR2 is SVGIG in the germline V gene (reference sequence). The chain's CDR3 is CAWSAGQDSSTF. In nucleotides, the CDR3 is TGTGCCTGGAGTGCAGGACAGGATTCCAGCACCTTC.

V is TRBV11-2 and J is TRBJ2-1; maybe TRBD2 (6 bases). V dropped 0 bases and J dropped 4 bases, with 10 bases sitting between them. The CDR3 loop spans 15 amino acids. Germline lookup yields CDR1 SGHAT and CDR2 FQNNGV. The CDR3 nucleotides read TGTGCCAGCAGCTTAGAGATAGCGGCATACAATGAGCAGTTCTTC. Translated, it gives CASSLEIAAYNEQFF.

The rearrangement links TRBV2 to TRBJ2-7, with D unclear. This CDR3 region has 13 residues. V was trimmed by 6 bases and J by 2 bases, leaving 11 bases between them. Germline CDR1 and CDR2: SNHLY and FYNNEI. CDR3 sequence reads: CASRNTGAYEQYF. As DNA, the CDR3 is TGTGCCAGCAGGAACACCGGTGCCTACGAGCAGTACTTC.

This chain joins TRBV18 and TRBJ1-5; D is possibly TRBD1 (5 bases). The V gene's germline CDR1 is KGHSH and CDR2 LQKENI. The CDR3 totals 14 residues. The V end was cut by 6 bases, the J end by 0 bases, with 9 bases between. Here the CDR3 DNA reads TGTGCCAGCTCGGGGGGGAGTAGCAATCAGCCCCAGCATTTT. This encodes CASSGGSSNQPQHF.

The CDR3 DNA sequence: TGTGCCAGCAGCTTAACTAGCGGGAGAGCAAGCTCCTACGAGCAGTACTTC. Translated: CASSLTSGRASSYEQYF. The chain recombines TRBV7-6 with TRBJ2-7; 11 nucleotides match TRBD2. V trimming: 2 bases; J trimming: 0 bases; junction bases outside the gene matches: 6. The CDR3 contains 17 residues. Germline V gene sequence: CDR1 SGHVS, CDR2 FNYEAQ.

The chain recombines TRBV7-9 with TRBJ1-4, with a tentative D call TRBD1 (5 bases). Trimming removed 8 bases at V and 12 bases at J, with 13 bases between. This CDR3 region has 11 residues. The germline CDR1 and CDR2 sequences are SEHNR and FQNEAQ (reference sequence). The CDR3 DNA reads as TGTGCCAGCGGGCGAAAAGGGGAACTGTTTTTT. Amino acids: CASGRKGELFF.

The chain employs TRBV2 and TRBJ2-3; TRBD1 might be the D (6 bases). In germline, CDR1 is SNHLY, CDR2 FYNNEI. Trimming shortened V by 5 bases and J by 6 bases, and 18 bases separated the two germline ends. There are 15 residues in the CDR3. The CDR3 reads CASSPDRQEVDTQYF. The CDR3 nucleotides read TGTGCCAGCAGTCCCGACAGGCAAGAGGTGGATACGCAGTATTTT. The whole variable domain, filled in from reference TRBV2 and TRBJ2-3, reads EPEVTQTPSHQVTQMGQEVILRCVPISNHLYFYWYRQILGQKVEFLVSFYNNEISEKSEIFDDQFSVERPDGSNFTLKIRSTKLEDSAMYFCASSPDRQEVDTQYFGPGTRLTVL.

The V and J genes are TRBV27 and TRBJ2-1; tentatively, D is TRBD2 (6 bases). The CDR3 extends over 16 amino acids. The V end lost 4 bases, the J end lost 6 bases, and 19 bases lay between the germline ends. CDR1 and CDR2 (germline): MNHEY, SMNVEV (reference sequence). DNA for the CDR3: TGTGCCAGCAGTTCCCCCTCCTCCCTGGGGGGCAATGAGCAGTTCTTC. Amino acid sequence: CASSSPSSLGGNEQFF.

The V and J genes are TRBV9 and TRBJ2-1, with a weak D call TRBD1 (5 bases). The V and J ends lost 0 bases and 1 base respectively, with 11 bases between them. Germline V lookup: CDR1 SGDLS, CDR2 YYNGEE. CDR3 length: 16 residues. The CDR3, as DNA: TGTGCCAGCAGCGTAGCTGGGCAGGGATCCTACAATGAGCAGTTCTTC. Amino acid sequence: CASSVAGQGSYNEQFF.

The genes are TRBV6-5 and TRBJ2-1, with D possibly TRBD2 on 5 matching bases. Deletions cut 0 bases from V and 5 bases from J, with 11 bases between. The CDR3 contains 15 residues. Germline V gene sequence: CDR1 MNHEY, CDR2 SVGAGI. The CDR3 sequence is CASSYSLAFHNEQFF. The CDR3 bases are TGTGCCAGCAGTTACTCTTTAGCGTTCCACAATGAGCAGTTCTTC.